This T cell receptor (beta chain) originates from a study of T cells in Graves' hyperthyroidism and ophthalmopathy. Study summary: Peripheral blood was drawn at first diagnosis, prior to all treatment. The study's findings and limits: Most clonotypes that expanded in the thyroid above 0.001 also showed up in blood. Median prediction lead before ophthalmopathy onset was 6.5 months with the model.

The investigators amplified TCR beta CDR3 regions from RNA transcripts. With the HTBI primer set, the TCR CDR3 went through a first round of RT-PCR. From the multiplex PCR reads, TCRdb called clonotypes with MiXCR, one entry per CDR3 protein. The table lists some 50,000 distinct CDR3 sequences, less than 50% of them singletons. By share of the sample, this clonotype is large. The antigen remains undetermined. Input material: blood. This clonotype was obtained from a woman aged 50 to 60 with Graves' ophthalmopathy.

In DNA, the CDR3 is TGTGCCATCAGTGGTAGACAGGGGGCAGGAGATACGCAGTATTTT. It codes for CAISGRQGAGDTQYF. The chain has TRBV10-3 and TRBJ2-3; 10 positions match TRBD1. Per the germline V gene, CDR1 is ENHRY and CDR2 is SYGVKD. Losses at the gene ends were 4 bases for V and 5 bases for J; bases not matched to a gene: 6. This CDR3 is built from 15 residues.